Listed below are T cell receptor beta chains from one sample, sequenced in a study of vaccination and CD4 T cells after COVID-19. TCRdb passed the PCR reads through MiXCR, listing each CDR3 protein once. The data contain around 16,000 distinct CDR3 sequences, around four fifths of them seen just once; the ten biggest clones take up roughly 9.7%. No antigen is known for these receptors. The sample consisted of CD4+ T cells from blood, cultured in vitro. The receptor source for this set is a human donor who had recovered from COVID-19. Each CDR3 is given without its conserved first and last residue. Each record gives: clone size, J gene, D gene, V gene, CDR3 protein. D genes are given only for firm matches. Some rows have no size entry. The others give once, few or many, or a class for an expanded clone.

>NA|TRBJ2-1|NA|TRBV19
ASSPPRRRSNNEQF
>NA|TRBJ2-7|NA|TRBV4-1
ASSQRWGTGEQY
>NA|TRBJ2-5|NA|TRBV5-4
ASSLDPTGGRETQY
>NA|TRBJ1-6|TRBD1|TRBV2
ASSTGIAYNSPLH
>NA|TRBJ2-7|TRBD1|TRBV20-1
SARRPGQGGEQY
>NA|TRBJ1-5|NA|TRBV20-1
SGTDNSQPQH
>NA|TRBJ2-7|NA|TRBV21-1
ASSIPTASGSTY
>NA|TRBJ2-3|NA|TRBV24-1
ATSDYRQEQY
>NA|TRBJ1-5|TRBD1|TRBV20-1
SATGQESNQPQH
>NA|TRBJ1-1|TRBD1|TRBV10-1
ASSATGQGRTEAF
>NA|TRBJ1-5|NA|TRBV20-1
SARDLRGSSNQPQH
>NA|TRBJ1-1|NA|TRBV20-1
SALVANTEAF
>NA|TRBJ2-5|NA|TRBV20-1
SARSAGQETQY
>NA|TRBJ2-5|NA|TRBV18
ASSRTLQETQY
>NA|TRBJ2-7|TRBD2|TRBV7-7
ASSSQAGSSYEQY
>large|TRBJ1-1|NA|TRBV27
ASSGTVNTEAF
>few|TRBJ2-2|NA|TRBV6-5
ASSYGPLPTGELF
>few|TRBJ1-5|NA|TRBV6-5
ASSYSFPGSNQPQH
>few|TRBJ1-5|TRBD1|TRBV2
ASRSDRAHNQPQH
>NA|TRBJ1-5|NA|TRBV6-2/TRBV6-3
ASRRAGEVQPQH
>NA|TRBJ1-4|NA|TRBV7-2
ASSTGLGRGEKLF
>NA|TRBJ2-4|NA|TRBV30
AWKGGLAKNIQY
>once|TRBJ2-1|TRBD2|TRBV27
ASSFPTSGSRGNEQF
>NA|TRBJ1-1|TRBD1|TRBV4-1
ASRGQGSLANTEAF
>NA|TRBJ1-1|NA|TRBV28
ASSLPRRRPTEAF
>NA|TRBJ2-7|TRBD1|TRBV27
ASRPPGTGSYEQY
>NA|TRBJ1-5|TRBD1|TRBV11-2
ASSVAGGSNQPQH
>NA|TRBJ2-1|TRBD2|TRBV28
ASSPGTSGHNEQF
>NA|TRBJ2-2|TRBD2|TRBV11-3
ASSRIAGNGELF
>NA|TRBJ1-1|NA|TRBV20-1
SASRGNTEAF
>NA|TRBJ1-5|TRBD1|TRBV20-1
SARGQGSNQPQH
>NA|TRBJ2-7|TRBD1|TRBV27
ASSGQGANYEQY
>NA|TRBJ1-5|NA|TRBV6-2/TRBV6-3
ASSYRGFPNQPQH
>NA|TRBJ1-2|TRBD1|TRBV20-1
SARDRERDYGYT
>NA|TRBJ2-1|NA|TRBV4-3
ASSQEGPRTRLSYNEQF
>NA|TRBJ1-6|NA|TRBV15
ARNGAYNSPLH
>NA|TRBJ1-2|NA|TRBV5-1
ASSLNGRGYT
>NA|TRBJ2-7|TRBD2|TRBV6-2/TRBV6-3
ASSSILAGAYEQY
>NA|TRBJ1-1|TRBD1|TRBV30
AWSRTGGVWNTEAF
>NA|TRBJ2-7|TRBD1|TRBV14
ASSLRTGTPYEQY
>medium-sized|TRBJ2-6|NA|TRBV7-3
ASSLIAGSSGANVLT
>NA|TRBJ1-2|NA|TRBV6-1
ASSEQGAGGYT
>few|TRBJ1-5|NA|TRBV20-1
SARDQEGISNQPQH
>NA|TRBJ2-7|TRBD2|TRBV6-1
ASTPSGTLYEQY
>NA|TRBJ2-7|TRBD1|TRBV11-3
ASSLGGTGGNEQY
>NA|TRBJ2-3|TRBD2|TRBV6-1
ASRTGTSPTDTQY
>NA|TRBJ1-5|NA|TRBV20-1
SATGAYSNQPQH
>NA|TRBJ2-2|TRBD2|TRBV6-1
ASSPSGANTGELF
>few|TRBJ2-2|NA|TRBV6-1
ASSPGGGELF
>NA|TRBJ1-5|NA|TRBV12-3/TRBV12-4
ASSLGQNQPQH
>NA|TRBJ1-1|NA|TRBV18
ASSPRQLQNTEAF
>NA|TRBJ1-6|TRBD1|TRBV27
ASSPAARQGRAYNSPLH
>NA|TRBJ2-7|TRBD1|TRBV27
ASSSAQGGPYEQY
>NA|TRBJ2-1|NA|TRBV6-1
ASNPDWGRNEQF
>NA|TRBJ2-5|NA|TRBV5-1
ASSLDVEGRQKETQY
>NA|TRBJ1-2|NA|TRBV19
ASSIPGTAAYGYT